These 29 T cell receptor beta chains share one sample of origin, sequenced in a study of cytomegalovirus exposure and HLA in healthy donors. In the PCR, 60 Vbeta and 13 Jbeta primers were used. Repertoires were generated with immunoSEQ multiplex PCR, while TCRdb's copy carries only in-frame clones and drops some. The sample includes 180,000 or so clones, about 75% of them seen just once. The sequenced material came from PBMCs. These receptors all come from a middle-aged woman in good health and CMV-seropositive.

The CDR3 protein is CASSRQGAVDEKLFF. In DNA, the CDR3 is TGTGCCAGCAGCCGACAGGGGGCGGTTGATGAAAAACTGTTTTTT. The chain couples TRBV7-2 to TRBJ1-4, with 10 bases identical to TRBD1. Per the germline V gene, CDR1 is SGHTA and CDR2 is FQGNSA. The CDR3 is 15 amino acids. V dropped 5 bases and J dropped 6; count of bases not matched to a gene: 6.

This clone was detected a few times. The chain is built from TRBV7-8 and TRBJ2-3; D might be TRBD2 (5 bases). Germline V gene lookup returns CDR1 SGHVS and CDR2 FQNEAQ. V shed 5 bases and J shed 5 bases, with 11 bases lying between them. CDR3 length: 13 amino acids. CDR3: CASSPVRGDTQYF. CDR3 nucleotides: TGTGCCAGCAGCCCCGTCCGGGGAGATACGCAGTATTTT.

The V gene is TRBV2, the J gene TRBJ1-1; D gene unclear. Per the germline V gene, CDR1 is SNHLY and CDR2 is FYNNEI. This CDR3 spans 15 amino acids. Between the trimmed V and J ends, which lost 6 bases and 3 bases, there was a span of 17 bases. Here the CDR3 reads CASSKQFPEYTEAFF. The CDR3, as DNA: TGTGCCAGCAGCAAACAGTTCCCCGAATACACTGAAGCTTTCTTT.

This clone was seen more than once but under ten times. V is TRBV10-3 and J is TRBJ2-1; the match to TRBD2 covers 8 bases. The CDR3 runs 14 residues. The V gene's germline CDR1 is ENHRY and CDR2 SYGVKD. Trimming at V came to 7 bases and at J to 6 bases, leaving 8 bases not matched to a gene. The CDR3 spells CAIMEAGVSNEQFF. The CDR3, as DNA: TGTGCCATCATGGAAGCGGGAGTAAGCAATGAGCAGTTCTTC.

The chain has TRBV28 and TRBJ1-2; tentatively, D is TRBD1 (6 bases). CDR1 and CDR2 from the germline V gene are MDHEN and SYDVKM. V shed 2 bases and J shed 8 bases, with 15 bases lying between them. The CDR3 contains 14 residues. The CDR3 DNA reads TGTGCCAGCAGTTTAGAACAGGGCTTGAGGGGCTACACCTTC. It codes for CASSLEQGLRGYTF.

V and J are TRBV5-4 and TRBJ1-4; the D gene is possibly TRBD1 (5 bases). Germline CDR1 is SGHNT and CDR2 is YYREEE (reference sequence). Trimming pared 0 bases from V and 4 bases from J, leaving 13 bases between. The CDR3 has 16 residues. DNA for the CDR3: TGTGCCAGCAGCTTGGGGGGGGAGGACGGTAATGAAAAACTGTTTTTT. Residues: CASSLGGEDGNEKLFF.

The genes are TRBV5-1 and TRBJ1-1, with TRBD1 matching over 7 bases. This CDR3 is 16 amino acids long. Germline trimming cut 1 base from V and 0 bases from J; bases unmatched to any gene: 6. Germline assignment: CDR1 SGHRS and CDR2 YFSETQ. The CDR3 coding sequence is TGCGCCAGCAGCTTGTCCGGGACAGTACTGAACACTGAAGCTTTCTTT. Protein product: CASSLSGTVLNTEAFF.

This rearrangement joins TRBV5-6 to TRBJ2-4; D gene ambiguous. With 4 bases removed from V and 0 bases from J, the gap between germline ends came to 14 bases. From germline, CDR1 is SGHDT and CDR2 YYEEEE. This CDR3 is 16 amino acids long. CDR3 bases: TGTGCCAGCAGCGTACATTCAGTCACAGCCAAAAACATTCAGTACTTC. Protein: CASSVHSVTAKNIQYF.

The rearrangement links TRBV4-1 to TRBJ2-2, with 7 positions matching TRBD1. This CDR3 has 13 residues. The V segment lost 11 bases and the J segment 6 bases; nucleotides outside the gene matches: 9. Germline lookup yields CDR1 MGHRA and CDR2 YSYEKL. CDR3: CASNQGQSGELFF. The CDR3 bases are TGCGCCTCCAACCAGGGACAGTCCGGGGAGCTGTTTTTT.

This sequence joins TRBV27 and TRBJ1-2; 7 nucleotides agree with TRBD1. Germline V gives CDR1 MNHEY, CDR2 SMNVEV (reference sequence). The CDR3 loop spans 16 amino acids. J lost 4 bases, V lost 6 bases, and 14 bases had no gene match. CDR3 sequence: CASRPPRDSPSYGYTF. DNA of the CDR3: TGTGCCAGCAGACCCCCCCGGGACAGCCCGTCCTATGGCTACACCTTC.

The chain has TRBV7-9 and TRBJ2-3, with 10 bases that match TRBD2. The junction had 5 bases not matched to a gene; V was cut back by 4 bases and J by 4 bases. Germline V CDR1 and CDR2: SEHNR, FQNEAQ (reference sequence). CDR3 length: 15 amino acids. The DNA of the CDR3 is TGTGCCAGCAGCTCGGGAGCGGGAGGGTCAGATACGCAGTATTTT. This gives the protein CASSSGAGGSDTQYF. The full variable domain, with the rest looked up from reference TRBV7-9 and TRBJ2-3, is DTGVSQNPRHKITKRGQNVTFRCDPISEHNRLYWYRQTLGQGPEFLTYFQNEAQLEKSRLLSDRFSAERPKGSFSTLEIQRTEQGDSAMYLCASSSGAGGSDTQYFGPGTRLTVL.

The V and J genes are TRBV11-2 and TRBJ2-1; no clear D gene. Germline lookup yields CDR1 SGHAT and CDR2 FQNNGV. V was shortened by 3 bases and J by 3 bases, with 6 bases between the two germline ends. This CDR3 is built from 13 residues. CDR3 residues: CASSFSGYNEQFF. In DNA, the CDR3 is TGTGCCAGCAGCTTCTCCGGCTACAATGAGCAGTTCTTC.

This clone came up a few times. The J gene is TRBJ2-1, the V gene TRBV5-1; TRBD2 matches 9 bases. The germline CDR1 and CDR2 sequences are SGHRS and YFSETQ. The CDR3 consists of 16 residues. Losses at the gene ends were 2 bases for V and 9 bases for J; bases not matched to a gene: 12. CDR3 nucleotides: TGCGCCAGCAGCTTTTCGGCGGGAGGGGGCCCAATTGAGCAGTTCTTC. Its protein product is CASSFSAGGGPIEQFF.

The CDR3 region has the DNA TGTGCCACCCTTAGAGCGGGATCCTACAATGAGCAGTTCTTC. Translating gives CATLRAGSYNEQFF. This chain connects TRBV28 to TRBJ2-1; 7 nucleotides line up with TRBD2. J lost 1 base, V lost 10 bases, and 7 bases had no gene match. Per germline, CDR1 MDHEN and CDR2 SYDVKM. This CDR3 spans 14 amino acids.

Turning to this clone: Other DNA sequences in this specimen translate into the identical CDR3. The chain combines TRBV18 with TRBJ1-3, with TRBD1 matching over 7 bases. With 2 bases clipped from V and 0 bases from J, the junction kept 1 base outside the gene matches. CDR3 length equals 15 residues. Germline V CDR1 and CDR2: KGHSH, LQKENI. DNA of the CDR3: TGTGCCAGCTCACCAGACAGGGCCTCTGGAAACACCATATATTTT. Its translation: CASSPDRASGNTIYF.

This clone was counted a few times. CDR3 DNA: TGCAGCGTTGAGTTGACGGGATCGTACGAGCAGTACTTC. It yields the protein CSVELTGSYEQYF. The rearrangement links TRBV29-1 to TRBJ2-7; D is perhaps TRBD2 (5 bases). CDR1 and CDR2 from the germline V gene are SQVTM and ANQGSEA. The CDR3 is 13 amino acids. V was pared by 3 bases and J by 4 bases, with 13 bases between.

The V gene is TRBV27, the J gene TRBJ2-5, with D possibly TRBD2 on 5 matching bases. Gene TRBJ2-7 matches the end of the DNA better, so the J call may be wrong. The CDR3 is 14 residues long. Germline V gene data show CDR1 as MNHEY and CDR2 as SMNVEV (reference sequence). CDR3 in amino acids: CASSPREYSYEQYF. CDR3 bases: TGTGCCAGCAGTCCAAGGGAGTATTCCTACGAGCAGTACTTC.

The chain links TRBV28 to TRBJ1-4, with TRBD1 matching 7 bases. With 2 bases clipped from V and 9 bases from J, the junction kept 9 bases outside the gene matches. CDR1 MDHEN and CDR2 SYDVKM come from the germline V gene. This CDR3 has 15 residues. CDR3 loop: CASSLTGGQAKKLFF. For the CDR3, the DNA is TGTGCCAGCAGTTTAACCGGTGGACAGGCGAAAAAACTGTTTTTT.

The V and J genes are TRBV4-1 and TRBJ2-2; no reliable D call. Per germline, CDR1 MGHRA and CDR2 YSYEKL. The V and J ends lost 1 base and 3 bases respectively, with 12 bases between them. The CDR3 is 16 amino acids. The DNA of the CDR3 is TGCGCCAGCAGCCAAGCCCCTCGTTCAGACACCGGGGAGCTGTTTTTT. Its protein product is CASSQAPRSDTGELFF.

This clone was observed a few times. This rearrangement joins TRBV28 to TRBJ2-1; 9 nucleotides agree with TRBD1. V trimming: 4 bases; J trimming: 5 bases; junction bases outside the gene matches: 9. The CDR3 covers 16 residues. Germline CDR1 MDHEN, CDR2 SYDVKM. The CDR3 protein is CASSSPGQGSHNEQFF. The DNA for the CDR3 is TGTGCCAGCAGTTCACCCGGACAGGGGTCACACAATGAGCAGTTCTTC.

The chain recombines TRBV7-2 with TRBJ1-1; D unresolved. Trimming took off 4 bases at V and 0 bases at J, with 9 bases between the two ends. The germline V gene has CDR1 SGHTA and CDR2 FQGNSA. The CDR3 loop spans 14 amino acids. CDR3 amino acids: CASSSGRLNTEAFF. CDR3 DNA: TGTGCCAGCAGCTCGGGGAGGCTGAACACTGAAGCTTTCTTT.

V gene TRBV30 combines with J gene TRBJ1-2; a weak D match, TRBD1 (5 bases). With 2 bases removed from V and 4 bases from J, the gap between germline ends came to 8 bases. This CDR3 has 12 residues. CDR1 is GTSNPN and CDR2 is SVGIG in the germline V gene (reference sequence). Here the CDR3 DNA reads TGTGCCTGGAGTATCGGGGGCTATGGCTACACCTTC. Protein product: CAWSIGGYGYTF.

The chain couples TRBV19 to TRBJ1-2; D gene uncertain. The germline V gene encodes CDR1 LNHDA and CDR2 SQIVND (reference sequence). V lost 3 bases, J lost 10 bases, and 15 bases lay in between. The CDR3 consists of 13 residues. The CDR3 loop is CASSILAGRDYTF. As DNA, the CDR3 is TGTGCCAGTAGTATTCTTGCAGGCCGGGACTACACCTTC.

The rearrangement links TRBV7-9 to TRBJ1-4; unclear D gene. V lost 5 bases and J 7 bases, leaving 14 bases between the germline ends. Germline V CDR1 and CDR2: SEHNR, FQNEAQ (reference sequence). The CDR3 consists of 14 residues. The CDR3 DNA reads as TGTGCCAGCAGCCCCCGGCAGGCCGGTGAAAAACTGTTTTTT. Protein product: CASSPRQAGEKLFF.

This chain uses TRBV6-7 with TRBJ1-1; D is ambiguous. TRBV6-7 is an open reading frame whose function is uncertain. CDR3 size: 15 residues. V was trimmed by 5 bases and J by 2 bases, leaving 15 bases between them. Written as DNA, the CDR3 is TGTGCCAGCAGTCCGATCAACGGTGATAACACTGAAGCTTTCTTT. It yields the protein CASSPINGDNTEAFF.

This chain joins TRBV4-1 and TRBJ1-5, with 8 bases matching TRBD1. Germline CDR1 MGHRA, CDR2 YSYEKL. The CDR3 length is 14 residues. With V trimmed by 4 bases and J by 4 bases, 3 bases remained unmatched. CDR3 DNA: TGCGCCAGCAGCCCTCGACAGGGGAATCAGCCCCAGCATTTT. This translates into CASSPRQGNQPQHF.

Here the CDR3 DNA reads TGTGCCAGTGGCGGCCCGTCAGGGGGCGCAGCTCAGCCCCAGCATTTT. Its translation: CASGGPSGGAAQPQHF. This chain links TRBV19 with TRBJ1-5; 8 bases match TRBD1. The germline V gene encodes CDR1 LNHDA and CDR2 SQIVND (reference sequence). The CDR3 runs to 16 residues. Germline trimming cut 8 bases from V and 6 bases from J; bases unmatched to any gene: 15.

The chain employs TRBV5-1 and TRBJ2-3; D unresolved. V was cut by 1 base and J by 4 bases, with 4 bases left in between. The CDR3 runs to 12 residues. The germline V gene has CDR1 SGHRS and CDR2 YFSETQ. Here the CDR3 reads CASSLSADTQYF. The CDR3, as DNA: TGCGCCAGCAGCTTGTCTGCAGATACGCAGTATTTT.

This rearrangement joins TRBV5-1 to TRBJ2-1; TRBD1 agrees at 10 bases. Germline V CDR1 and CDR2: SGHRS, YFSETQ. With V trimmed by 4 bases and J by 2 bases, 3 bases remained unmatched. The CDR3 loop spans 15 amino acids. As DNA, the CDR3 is TGCGCCAGCAGCGCGGGACAGGGGCCCTACAATGAGCAGTTCTTC. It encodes CASSAGQGPYNEQFF.